This T cell receptor beta chain derives from a study of T-cell reconstitution after alpha-beta-depleted transplantation in children. A TCRbeta library incorporating unique molecular identifiers was prepared. TCRdb used MiXCR to reprocess the PCR reads, holding one entry per CDR3 protein. Of 490,000 or so distinct CDR3 sequences listed, about 11% are singletons. This clonotype was seen ten or more times. The sample consisted of PBMCs, taken before TCRalphabeta/CD19-depleted stem cell transplant. The TCR sequence derives from a child aged 2 to 9 with inherited bone marrow failure, due to receive a stem cell transplant.

The DNA of the CDR3 is TGCAGTGGCCGCGGACTAGCGGGATCCTACGAGCAGTACTTC. Translation: CSGRGLAGSYEQYF. The V call is TRBV20-1, the J call TRBJ2-7; 12 nucleotides line up with TRBD2. J lost 1 base, V lost 7 bases, and 5 bases had no gene match. The germline CDR1 and CDR2 sequences are DFQATT and SNEGSKA (reference sequence). The CDR3 spans 14 residues.